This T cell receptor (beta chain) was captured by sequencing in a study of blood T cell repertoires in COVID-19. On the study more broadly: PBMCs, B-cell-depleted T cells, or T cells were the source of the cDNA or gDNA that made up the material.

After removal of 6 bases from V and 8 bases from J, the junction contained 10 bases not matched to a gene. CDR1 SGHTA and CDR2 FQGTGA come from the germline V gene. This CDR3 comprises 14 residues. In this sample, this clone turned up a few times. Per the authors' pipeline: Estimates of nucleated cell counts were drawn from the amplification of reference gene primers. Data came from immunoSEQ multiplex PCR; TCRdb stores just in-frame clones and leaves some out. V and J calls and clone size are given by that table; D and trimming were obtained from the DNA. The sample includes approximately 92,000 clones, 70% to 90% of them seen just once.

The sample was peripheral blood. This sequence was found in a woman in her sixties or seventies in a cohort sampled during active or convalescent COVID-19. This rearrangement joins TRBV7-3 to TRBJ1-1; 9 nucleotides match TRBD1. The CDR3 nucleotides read TGTGCCAGCAGGGGACAGGGAGATCTGATGGAAGCTTTCTTT. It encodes CASRGQGDLMEAFF.